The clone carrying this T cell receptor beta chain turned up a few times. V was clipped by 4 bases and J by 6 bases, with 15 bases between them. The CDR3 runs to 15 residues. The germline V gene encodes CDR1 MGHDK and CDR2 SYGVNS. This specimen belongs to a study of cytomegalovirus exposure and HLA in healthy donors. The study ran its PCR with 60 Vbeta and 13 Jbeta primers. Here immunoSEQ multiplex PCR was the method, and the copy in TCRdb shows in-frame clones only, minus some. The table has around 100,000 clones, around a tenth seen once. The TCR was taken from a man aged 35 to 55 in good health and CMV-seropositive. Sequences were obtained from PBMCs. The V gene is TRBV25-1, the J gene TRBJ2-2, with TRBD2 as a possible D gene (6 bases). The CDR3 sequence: CASSGGTQGSGELFF. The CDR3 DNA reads TGTGCCAGCAGTGGCGGGACTCAGGGTTCCGGGGAGCTGTTTTTT.